The sequence of this TCR delta chain was determined in a study of γδ T cells in repeated Plasmodium falciparum infection. Whole-study context: Age- and gender-matched Australian children served as comparison for malaria-exposed Malian children. Four controlled malaria infections with P. falciparum NF54 spanned around 91 weeks. Samples were taken at baseline, before some infections, and 21 days after each.

Only a few counts were recorded for this clone. This likely reflects a read error, since a far larger clone is one base away. The sample contains more than one DNA sequence encoding this CDR3. Gammadelta T cells were flow-sorted from PBMC into Vgamma9/Vdelta2+ and Vdelta2-negative populations for bulk analysis. TCRdb re-called the multiplex PCR reads using CATT. This sample has around 82,000 delta-chain clones, with under 1.5% found just once. Per germline, CDR1 TSWWSYY and CDR2 QGS. The CDR3 runs 21 residues. Sequencing input: gamma-delta T cells from blood. The clonotype comes from a pool of human donors (malaria-infected and uninfected, not separated). The genes are TRDV1 and TRDJ1, with D perhaps TRDD3 (7 bases). Here the J gene was assigned by germline matching of the DNA, as TCRdb has none. The CDR3 spells CALGELCSYNLWGFYTDKLIF. In nucleotides, the CDR3 is TGTGCTCTCGGGGAACTTTGCTCCTACAATCTCTGGGGGTTCTACACCGATAAACTCATCTTT.